This TCR beta chain was identified during a study of blood T cell repertoires in COVID-19. Study at large: The United States, Italy and Spain provided the acute and convalescent COVID-19 samples. T cells, B-cell-depleted T cells, or PBMCs supplied cDNA or gDNA.

Original processing notes: Estimated nucleated cell counts came from reference gene primer amplification. Some clones are missing from TCRdb's copy, which holds only in-frame ones; the method was immunoSEQ multiplex PCR. V, J and clone size are those of that table, while D and trimming were read from the DNA. The table shows hundreds of thousands of clones, with 85% to 90% occurring only once. The V gene's germline CDR1 is SNHLY and CDR2 FYNNEI. The CDR3 is 13 residues long. Trimming left V 5 bases short and J 1 base short, with 5 bases between. Seattle's enrolled individuals joined amid active infection and were then monitored longitudinally.

Sequenced material: peripheral blood. V and J are TRBV2 and TRBJ2-2, with unresolved D. The receptor was isolated from a man between 18 and 29 years old with COVID-19, enrolled during active disease. The CDR3 region is CASSLQNTGELFF. CDR3 nucleotides: TGTGCCAGCAGTTTACAGAACACCGGGGAGCTGTTTTTT. The full variable domain, its missing parts supplied by reference TRBV2 and TRBJ2-2, is EPEVTQTPSHQVTQMGQEVILRCVPISNHLYFYWYRQILGQKVEFLVSFYNNEISEKSEIFDDQFSVERPDGSNFTLKIRSTKLEDSAMYFCASSLQNTGELFFGEGSRLTVL.